A single sample gave rise to the 16 T cell receptor beta chains below, sequenced in a study of patients and donors after allogeneic stem cell transplantation. TCRdb recomputed calls from the RT-PCR reads with MiXCR, one row per CDR3 protein. This sample has about 76,000 distinct CDR3 sequences; 26% occur once, and the top ten carry roughly 29%. The material sequenced was blood, either unsorted or a sorted T cell fraction (not recorded which). These receptors originate from a human donor who was either an allogeneic HSCT recipient or a stem cell or donor lymphocyte infusion donor (not recorded which). It is not recorded whose cells these are; they may come from a transplant donor.

The chain employs TRBV12-3 or TRBV12-4 and TRBJ2-7; D not certain. This CDR3 is 11 amino acids long. Deletions cut 4 bases from V and 2 bases from J, with 3 bases between. The CDR3 bases are TGTGCCAGCAGTTCAGCCTACGAGCAGTACTTC. Translation: CASSSAYEQYF.

The chain employs TRBV29-1 and TRBJ2-5, with 10 bases fitting TRBD1. The length of the CDR3 is 12 residues. Germline CDR1 and CDR2: SQVTM and ANQGSEA. V was pared by 5 bases and J by 4 bases, with 1 base of the junction left unmatched. This CDR3 reads CSVRQGAETQYF. CDR3 bases: TGCAGCGTTCGACAGGGGGCAGAGACCCAGTACTTC.

In this sample, this clonotype turned up a few times. The genes are TRBV27 and TRBJ1-2; 8 nucleotides match TRBD1. Trimming took 2 bases from V and 2 from J; bases not matched to a gene: 1. Germline V gene data show CDR1 as MNHEY and CDR2 as SMNVEV (reference sequence). The length of the CDR3 is 14 residues. As DNA, the CDR3 is TGTGCCAGCAGTTTACGACAGGGGAACTATGGCTACACCTTC. This gives the protein CASSLRQGNYGYTF.

J is TRBJ2-3 and V is TRBV5-6; 9 nucleotides agree with TRBD1. The junction had 6 bases not matched to a gene; V was cut back by 8 bases and J by 5 bases. In germline, CDR1 is SGHDT, CDR2 YYEEEE. The CDR3 is made up of 13 amino acids. The CDR3 loop reads CASEQGAGDTQYF. The CDR3 nucleotides read TGTGCCAGTGAACAGGGGGCAGGAGATACGCAGTATTTT.

This chain connects TRBV5-1 to TRBJ1-5; D is possibly TRBD1 (5 bases). Germline CDR1 SGHRS, CDR2 YFSETQ. Between the trimmed V and J ends, which lost 5 bases and 7 bases, there was a span of 13 bases. The CDR3 has 13 residues. The CDR3: CASSPTVGQPQHF. The CDR3 DNA reads as TGCGCCAGCAGTCCGACAGTAGGGCAGCCCCAGCATTTT.

At least ten counts were recorded for this clonotype. CDR3 residues: CASSQIPGVGQPQHF. The DNA of the CDR3 is TGTGCCAGCAGCCAGATTCCGGGGGTCGGTCAGCCCCAGCATTTT. The chain joins TRBV7-9 to TRBJ1-5; D perhaps matches TRBD1 (5 bases). Germline CDR1 and CDR2: SEHNR and FQNEAQ (reference sequence). The CDR3 runs 15 residues. The germline V and J ends were trimmed by 5 bases and 6 bases, with 17 bases remaining between them.

The V call is TRBV12-3 or TRBV12-4, the J call TRBJ2-3; weak D call: TRBD2 (6 bases). V lost 7 bases and J 3 bases, leaving 14 bases between the germline ends. The CDR3 sequence is 14 residues long. CDR3 in amino acids: CASTLRGETDTQYF. In nucleotides, the CDR3 is TGTGCCAGCACCCTCCGCGGGGAGACAGATACGCAGTATTTT.

The J gene is TRBJ2-7, the V gene TRBV7-9, with TRBD2 matching 8 bases. The CDR3 contains 15 residues. Germline V gene lookup returns CDR1 SEHNR and CDR2 FQNEAQ (reference sequence). V lost 0 bases to trimming and J lost 3 bases; unmatched junction nucleotides: 4. The CDR3 nucleotides read TGTGCCAGCAGCTTAGCCCTAGCGGGCCACTACGAGCAGTACTTC. Protein product: CASSLALAGHYEQYF.

The CDR3 DNA follows: TGCGCCAGCAGCCAGGCTGGGGCGGGCTACGAGCAGTACTTC. Translated: CASSQAGAGYEQYF. This sequence joins TRBV4-1 and TRBJ2-7; tentatively, D is TRBD1 or TRBD2 (5 bases each). With 3 bases removed from V and 3 bases from J, the gap between germline ends came to 12 bases. This CDR3 contains 14 residues. Germline V lookup: CDR1 MGHRA, CDR2 YSYEKL.

In its sample, this clonotype was seen a few times. This sequence joins TRBV9 and TRBJ1-4, with D tentatively TRBD1 (6 bases). Trimming stripped 4 bases from V and 4 bases from J, with 11 bases between. Germline CDR1 SGDLS, CDR2 YYNGEE. The CDR3 covers 14 residues. DNA of the CDR3: TGTGCCAGCAGCCCGGGACACCTTAATGAAAAACTGTTTTTT. Translation gives CASSPGHLNEKLFF.

The table lists this clonotype with a few counts. The V call is TRBV7-3, the J call TRBJ1-1; possibly TRBD1 for D (6 bases). CDR3 length equals 13 residues. The V gene's germline CDR1 is SGHTA and CDR2 FQGTGA. Trimming pared 1 base from V and 6 bases from J, leaving 9 bases between. CDR3: CASSLKSGAEAFF. The CDR3, as DNA: TGTGCCAGCAGCTTAAAGTCAGGGGCTGAAGCTTTCTTT.

This clonotype has just a few counts. The rearrangement links TRBV15 to TRBJ1-5; D ambiguous. There are 16 residues in the CDR3. Per germline, CDR1 LNHNV and CDR2 YYDKDF (reference sequence). V was trimmed by 1 base and J by 4 bases, leaving 14 bases between them. Here the CDR3 DNA reads TGTGCCACCAGCAGAGGCTGGGTAGCAGAAAATCAGCCCCAGCATTTT. This sequence encodes CATSRGWVAENQPQHF.

The chain uses TRBV6-5 and TRBJ2-5; 7 bases map to TRBD1. V gave up 0 bases and J gave up 5 bases; unmatched junction bases: 3. The CDR3 runs 14 residues. CDR1 and CDR2 from the germline V gene are MNHEY and SVGAGI. The CDR3 DNA reads as TGTGCCAGCAGTTACTCGACAGGGAAGGAGACCCAGTACTTC. Its translation is CASSYSTGKETQYF.

This clonotype was counted a few times. V is TRBV12-3 or TRBV12-4 and J is TRBJ1-1, with TRBD1 as a possible D gene (6 bases). The CDR3 is 15 amino acids. V dropped 3 bases and J dropped 5 bases, with 16 bases sitting between them. CDR3 sequence (DNA): TGTGCCAGCAGTTTGGGGGGCGCAGGGTGGACTGAAGCTTTCTTT. Translating it yields CASSLGGAGWTEAFF.

With respect to this clonotype: The junction departs from germline at one end; a sequencing error may be responsible. The gene calls are TRBV27 and TRBJ1-1; D not resolved. Germline V gene sequence: CDR1 MNHEY, CDR2 SMNVEV (reference sequence). The CDR3 has 12 residues. CDR3 loop: CASSLLIGPALF. CDR3 in DNA: TGTGCCAGCAGTTTACTAATAGGTCCGGCTCTCTTT.

There are many counts of this clonotype. The chain combines TRBV7-2 with TRBJ1-6, with D unclear. V was clipped by 1 base and J by 3 bases, with 10 bases between them. Per the germline V gene, CDR1 is SGHTA and CDR2 is FQGNSA. The CDR3 is 16 amino acids. The CDR3 DNA sequence: TGTGCCAGCAGCTTAGTAGGTCCGAACTATAATTCACCCCTCCACTTT. It yields the protein CASSLVGPNYNSPLHF.